This T cell receptor (beta chain) was sequenced during a study of T cells in Graves' hyperthyroidism and ophthalmopathy. Whole-study context: Upon initial diagnosis and before any treatment, peripheral blood was collected.

Trimming took 5 bases from V and 1 from J, leaving 11 bases between them. Germline loops: CDR1 SEHNR, CDR2 FQNEAQ (reference sequence). The CDR3 loop spans 14 amino acids. This clonotype was seen at least ten times. The antigen remains undetermined. The investigators amplified TCR beta CDR3 regions from RNA transcripts. Initially, a first-round RT-PCR of the TCR CDR3 employed the HTBI primer set. MiXCR, run by TCRdb on the multiplex PCR reads, gives a single entry per CDR3 protein. The top ten clones hold approximately 54% of a sample with approximately 330,000 distinct CDR3 sequences, around a sixth of them seen once. Study conclusions and caveats: Most thyroid clonotypes expanded above 0.001 were also detected in blood.

This sequence was found in a woman between 45 and 65 years old with Graves' hyperthyroidism. V is TRBV7-9 and J is TRBJ1-1; TRBD1 is a possible D gene (5 bases). The sample comprised blood. CDR3 amino acids: CASSQQDWNTEAFF. CDR3 nucleotides: TGTGCCAGCAGCCAACAGGATTGGAACACTGAAGCTTTCTTT.